The 27 T cell receptor beta chains in this list originate from one sample, sequenced in a study of blood T cell repertoires in COVID-19. The protocol was immunoSEQ multiplex PCR, while the TCRdb copy is restricted to in-frame clones and leaves out a portion. The sample carries roughly 70,000 clones, 86% recorded once. The sample was peripheral blood. The receptors come from a man in his 70s with active COVID-19.

The chain joins TRBV19 to TRBJ1-1, with a tentative D call TRBD1 (6 bases). V gave up 4 bases and J gave up 3 bases, with 12 bases separating them. Germline CDR1 and CDR2: LNHDA and SQIVND (reference sequence). CDR3 length equals 14 residues. The CDR3 reads CASSKGDQDTEAFF. CDR3 DNA: TGTGCCAGTAGTAAGGGGGACCAGGACACTGAAGCTTTCTTT.

This sequence joins TRBV9 and TRBJ2-6; tentative D call: TRBD1 (5 bases). CDR1 SGDLS and CDR2 YYNGEE come from the germline V gene. The CDR3 has 16 amino acids. V lost 4 bases, J lost 0 bases, and 11 bases lay in between. The CDR3 coding sequence is TGTGCCAGCAGCTTCGACAGCCTCTCTGGGGCCAACGTCCTGACTTTC. Amino acid sequence: CASSFDSLSGANVLTF.

The rearrangement links TRBV9 to TRBJ2-3; D remains ambiguous. CDR1 and CDR2 from the germline V gene are SGDLS and YYNGEE. The CDR3 spans 13 residues. Trimming stripped 1 base from V and 1 base from J, with 4 bases between. As DNA, the CDR3 is TGTGCCAGCAGCGTACTCCGCACAGATACGCAGTATTTT. Its translation is CASSVLRTDTQYF.

V usage is TRBV6-5 and J usage is TRBJ2-7; 8 bases are a match to TRBD1. CDR1 is MNHEY and CDR2 is SVGAGI in the germline V gene. This CDR3 has 13 amino acids. Trimming removed 5 bases from V and 9 bases from J; junction bases left unmatched: 9. This chain's CDR3 is CASSRQPGGGQYF. CDR3 bases: TGTGCCAGCAGTCGCCAACCAGGGGGCGGGCAGTACTTC.

V and J are TRBV18 and TRBJ2-5, with 8 bases fitting TRBD2. Per germline, CDR1 KGHSH and CDR2 LQKENI. The CDR3 is made up of 17 amino acids. After removal of 6 bases from V and 0 bases from J, the junction contained 12 bases not matched to a gene. The CDR3 loop is CASSPVVAGPYQETQYF. The DNA for the CDR3 is TGTGCCAGCTCCCCCGTGGTAGCGGGGCCCTACCAAGAGACCCAGTACTTC.

This clone was found once. J is TRBJ2-5 and V is TRBV19; TRBD1 matches 8 bases. Germline-derived CDR1 and CDR2 are LNHDA and SQIVND (reference sequence). Germline trimming cut 4 bases from V and 5 bases from J; bases unmatched to any gene: 9. CDR3 length: 15 residues. The CDR3 region is CASSTPRTGRETQYF. In DNA form, the CDR3 reads TGTGCCAGTAGTACCCCGAGGACAGGGCGGGAGACCCAGTACTTC.

The chain joins TRBV19 to TRBJ1-1; D perhaps matches TRBD1 (6 bases). The CDR3 contains 15 residues. Between the trimmed V and J ends, which lost 2 bases and 6 bases, there was a span of 16 bases. Germline lookup yields CDR1 LNHDA and CDR2 SQIVND (reference sequence). The CDR3 DNA reads as TGTGCCAGTAGTATATGGGGTGCCAAGGGGGCTGAAGCTTTCTTT. This gives the protein CASSIWGAKGAEAFF.

The chain employs TRBV6-2 or TRBV6-3 and TRBJ1-3; D not certain. The germline V gene encodes CDR1 MNHEY and CDR2 SVGEGT. This CDR3 comprises 12 residues. V dropped 4 bases and J dropped 4 bases, with 5 bases sitting between them. The CDR3 DNA reads TGTGCCAGCAGTTTCGGGGGAAACACCATATATTTT. Protein: CASSFGGNTIYF.

The CDR3 DNA follows: TGTGCCAGCAGCTTAAGCGGGAGCACCGGGGAGCTGTTTTTT. Translated, it gives CASSLSGSTGELFF. The genes are TRBV7-2 and TRBJ2-2; TRBD2 matches 8 bases. This CDR3 has 14 residues. Germline V gives CDR1 SGHTA, CDR2 FQGNSA. V gave up 2 bases and J gave up 4 bases; unmatched junction bases: 0.

The V gene is TRBV19, the J gene TRBJ2-2; 7 bases are shared with TRBD1. Unmatched junction bases numbered 5, after V lost 10 bases and J lost 0 bases. Germline V lookup: CDR1 LNHDA, CDR2 SQIVND (reference sequence). There are 14 residues in the CDR3. In DNA form, the CDR3 reads TGTGCCACCAGACAGGGCTCGAACACCGGGGAGCTGTTTTTT. This codes for CATRQGSNTGELFF.

This clone has just a few counts. In DNA, the CDR3 is TGCGCCAGCAGCCAACCACCGGGGACAGGGGGCGAGGAGACCCAGTACTTC. Translated, it gives CASSQPPGTGGEETQYF. The rearrangement joins TRBV4-1 to TRBJ2-5; 12 nucleotides line up with TRBD1. The CDR3 runs to 17 residues. V shed 2 bases and J 5 bases; nucleotides not matched to a gene: 9. Germline V lookup: CDR1 MGHRA, CDR2 YSYEKL.

This clone has just a few counts. V usage is TRBV18 and J usage is TRBJ2-7; 11 bases fit TRBD1. The germline V gene has CDR1 KGHSH and CDR2 LQKENI. The junction had 5 bases not matched to a gene; V was cut back by 4 bases and J by 0 bases. The CDR3 totals 16 residues. CDR3 in DNA: TGTGCCAGCTCACGGACAGGGGGCCACAGCTCCTACGAGCAGTACTTC. The encoded protein is CASSRTGGHSSYEQYF.

The chain carries TRBV6-1 and TRBJ2-7; the D gene is possibly TRBD2 (5 bases). V was pared by 3 bases and J by 2 bases, with 11 bases between. The CDR3 has 14 residues. Germline loops: CDR1 MNHNS, CDR2 SASEGT. The CDR3 here is CASSDGRRAYEQYF. For the CDR3, the DNA is TGTGCCAGCAGTGATGGCAGGCGGGCCTACGAGCAGTACTTC.

This rearrangement joins TRBV11-2 to TRBJ1-1; no firm D call. This CDR3 is built from 13 residues. Germline V CDR1 and CDR2: SGHAT, FQNNGV. The germline V and J ends were trimmed by 5 bases and 5 bases, with 12 bases remaining between them. CDR3 nucleotides: TGTGCCAGCAGCCTCCGAACGAGGACTGAAGCTTTCTTT. Encoded protein: CASSLRTRTEAFF.

About this clone itself: Within the sample, other DNA sequences also encode this same CDR3. The CDR3 region has the DNA TGCGCCAGCAGCGCGTCGGGACACCCGGTTGACGAGCAGTACTTC. Protein product: CASSASGHPVDEQYF. J is TRBJ2-7 and V is TRBV5-1; D possibly corresponds to TRBD1 (6 bases). V shed 4 bases and J shed 5 bases, with 19 bases lying between them. Germline CDR1 is SGHRS and CDR2 is YFSETQ. This CDR3 has 15 residues. The full variable domain, with the rest looked up from reference TRBV5-1 and TRBJ2-7, is KAGVTQTPRYLIKTRGQQVTLSCSPISGHRSVSWYQQTPGQGLQFLFEYFSETQRNKGNFPGRFSGRQFSNSRSEMNVSTLELGDSALYLCASSASGHPVDEQYFGPGTRLTVT.

This sequence joins TRBV5-4 and TRBJ1-4; D remains unclear. Germline V gene data show CDR1 as SGHNT and CDR2 as YYREEE (reference sequence). V dropped 0 bases and J dropped 8 bases, with 11 bases sitting between them. This CDR3 is 14 amino acids long. The chain's CDR3 is CASSLGGSGEKLFF. CDR3 coding DNA: TGTGCCAGCAGCTTGGGTGGGTCGGGGGAAAAACTGTTTTTT.

The gene calls are TRBV25-1 and TRBJ1-1; D call uncertain. The germline V gene has CDR1 MGHDK and CDR2 SYGVNS. There are 12 residues in the CDR3. V was shortened by 7 bases and J by 6 bases, with 12 bases between the two germline ends. The DNA for the CDR3 is TGTGCCAGCACCCCGGGAGGCGCTGAAGCTTTCTTT. The encoded protein is CASTPGGAEAFF.

This clone was observed a handful of times. The CDR3 DNA reads TGTGCCAGCAGCTTCGAGGGACAGGGGGGCCACGAGCAGTACTTC. Translating gives CASSFEGQGGHEQYF. This chain joins TRBV11-2 and TRBJ2-7, with 11 bases matching TRBD1. Trimming cost V 3 bases and J 5 bases; bases outside gene matches: 6. Germline V gene sequence: CDR1 SGHAT, CDR2 FQNNGV. The CDR3 extends over 15 amino acids.

This clone was observed a single time. The CDR3 protein is CASSNSGSGGETQYF. CDR3 in DNA: TGTGCCAGCAGCAATAGCGGGAGCGGGGGAGAGACCCAGTACTTC. V is TRBV6-2 or TRBV6-3 and J is TRBJ2-5; 9 bases align to TRBD2. The germline CDR1 and CDR2 sequences are MNHEY and SVGEGT. V lost 6 bases and J lost 4; bases outside the gene matches: 9. This CDR3 is built from 15 residues.

The V and J genes are TRBV10-3 and TRBJ2-5; the match to TRBD2 covers 10 bases. The junction had 14 bases not matched to a gene; V was cut back by 3 bases and J by 4 bases. Germline CDR1 is ENHRY and CDR2 is SYGVKD. The CDR3 is 18 residues long. CDR3 residues: CAISDPFVAGGSRETQYF. CDR3 nucleotide sequence: TGTGCCATCAGTGACCCCTTTGTAGCGGGAGGAAGTAGAGAGACCCAGTACTTC.

The chain uses TRBV30 and TRBJ1-1; D possibly corresponds to TRBD1 (5 bases). This CDR3 spans 14 amino acids. Per germline, CDR1 GTSNPN and CDR2 SVGIG (reference sequence). Trimming cost V 1 base and J 1 base, with 10 bases left between them. The CDR3 nucleotides are TGTGCCTGGAGTGGAACACAGGCGAACACTGAAGCTTTCTTT. Protein sequence: CAWSGTQANTEAFF. The full variable domain, its missing parts supplied by reference TRBV30 and TRBJ1-1, is SQTIHQWPATLVQPVGSPLSLECTVEGTSNPNLYWYRQAAGRGLQLLFYSVGIGQISSEVPQNLSASRPQDRQFILSSKKLLLSDSGFYLCAWSGTQANTEAFFGQGTRLTVV.

Concerning this clone itself: Within the sample, other DNA sequences also encode this same CDR3. The chain has TRBV19 and TRBJ2-2; D is perhaps TRBD1 (7 bases). Deletions cut 3 bases from V and 0 bases from J, with 11 bases between. This CDR3 comprises 16 residues. Germline CDR1 and CDR2: LNHDA and SQIVND (reference sequence). In DNA form, the CDR3 reads TGTGCCAGTAGTATTGGGGGGACAGCGAACACCGGGGAGCTGTTTTTT. It codes for CASSIGGTANTGELFF.

CDR3 bases: TGTGCCAGTAGACCCCAGGCGGGACTAGGACCCTACAATGAGCAGTTCTTC. Its protein is CASRPQAGLGPYNEQFF. The chain employs TRBV19 and TRBJ2-1, with 8 bases lining up with TRBD2. The trim removed 6 bases at V and 2 bases at J, leaving 12 bases unmatched. Germline CDR1 reads LNHDA; CDR2 reads SQIVND (reference sequence). The CDR3 sequence is 17 residues long.

The chain is built from TRBV3-1 (or the pseudogene TRBV3-2) and TRBJ2-7, with 12 bases fitting TRBD2. V shed 2 bases, J shed 2 bases, and the junction held 1 base outside the gene matches. The germline V gene has CDR1 LGHDT and CDR2 YNNKEL (reference sequence). This CDR3 comprises 15 residues. CDR3 nucleotides: TGTGCCAGCAGCCAACTAGCGGGAGGGCCCTACGAGCAGTACTTC. This encodes CASSQLAGGPYEQYF.

This clone was seen a few times. This sequence joins TRBV28 and TRBJ2-7; 12 bases align to TRBD2. V dropped 6 bases and J dropped 3; count of bases not matched to a gene: 15. This CDR3 has 18 amino acids. CDR1 is MDHEN and CDR2 is SYDVKM in the germline V gene. The CDR3 DNA reads as TGTGCCAGCAGCCCCGTGGGGCTAGCGGGAGGGAACGGCTACGAGCAGTACTTC. Protein sequence: CASSPVGLAGGNGYEQYF. The variable domain in full, with the rest retrieved from reference TRBV28 and TRBJ2-7, is DVKVTQSSRYLVKRTGEKVFLECVQDMDHENMFWYRQDPGLGLRLIYFSYDVKMKEKGDIPEGYSVSREKKERFSLILESASTNQTSMYLCASSPVGLAGGNGYEQYFGPGTRLTVT.

The chain carries TRBV6-1 and TRBJ2-5, with 10 bases lining up with TRBD2. V shed 3 bases and J 4 bases; nucleotides not matched to a gene: 14. Germline-derived CDR1 and CDR2 are MNHNS and SASEGT. The CDR3 is 18 amino acids. The CDR3: CASSDYYLRTSGGETQYF. The CDR3 nucleotides are TGTGCCAGCAGTGATTATTACCTTCGGACTAGCGGAGGAGAGACCCAGTACTTC.

V and J are TRBV11-2 and TRBJ2-7, with D maybe TRBD1 (6 bases). Per the germline V gene, CDR1 is SGHAT and CDR2 is FQNNGV. V lost 1 base and J 9 bases, leaving 13 bases between the germline ends. The CDR3 covers 13 residues. The CDR3 here is CASSLGGQAPQYF. CDR3 bases: TGTGCCAGCAGCTTAGGGGGGCAGGCGCCGCAGTACTTC.